Each of the 29 T cell receptor beta chains below was sequenced from the same sample in a study of blood T cells in healthy people across ages. The authors ran a second PCR of about 6 to 11 cycles using a sample-barcoded 5' primer and a J-beta primer mix. One entry per CDR3 protein, called by TCRdb with MiXCR from the 5' RACE reads. The sample yields over 300,000 distinct CDR3 sequences, roughly half seen once. Material: blood. The receptors here all came from a man aged 60 to 75 in good health.

CDR3 protein: CSAVGSGEQYF. The DNA of the CDR3 is TGCAGCGCCGTGGGTAGCGGCGAGCAGTACTTC. The rearrangement uses TRBV29-1 and TRBJ2-7, with a possible D match to TRBD2 (6 bases). This CDR3 contains 11 residues. Trimming removed 7 bases at V and 6 bases at J, with 13 bases between. Germline V gives CDR1 SQVTM, CDR2 ANQGSEA.

V is TRBV20-1 and J is TRBJ1-5; D is perhaps TRBD1 (5 bases). Per germline, CDR1 DFQATT and CDR2 SNEGSKA (reference sequence). CDR3 length: 15 residues. Trimming took off 5 bases at V and 4 bases at J, with 18 bases between the two ends. CDR3 sequence reads: CSAVNHAGGNQPQHF. Here the CDR3 DNA reads TGCAGTGCTGTCAATCATGCCGGGGGGAATCAGCCCCAGCATTTT.

The chain couples TRBV6-5 to TRBJ2-7; no reliable D call. Trimming took off 6 bases at V and 1 base at J, with 16 bases between the two ends. Germline V lookup: CDR1 MNHEY, CDR2 SVGAGI. The CDR3 extends over 15 amino acids. The CDR3 bases are TGTGCCAGCAGGGCCCGACACGGCTTTTCCTACGAGCAGTACTTC. Protein product: CASRARHGFSYEQYF.

The chain employs TRBV20-1 and TRBJ2-3; weak D call: TRBD2 (6 bases). Germline V CDR1 and CDR2: DFQATT, SNEGSKA (reference sequence). Deletions cut 0 bases from V and 2 bases from J, with 12 bases between. CDR3 length equals 15 residues. In DNA form, the CDR3 reads TGCAGTGCTAGAGATAGAGGGAGGTCCACAGATACGCAGTATTTT. Its translation is CSARDRGRSTDTQYF.

There are many counts of this clonotype. CDR3: CASSSQTGNNEQFF. CDR3 nucleotides: TGTGCCAGCAGCTCCCAGACGGGGAACAATGAGCAGTTCTTC. The chain uses TRBV7-2 and TRBJ2-1, with D possibly TRBD2 on 5 matching bases. Between the trimmed V and J ends, which lost 4 bases and 5 bases, there was a span of 12 bases. The germline gives CDR1 SGHTA, CDR2 FQGNSA. The CDR3 covers 14 residues.

This clonotype has a handful of counts. The rearrangement links TRBV20-1 to TRBJ2-7, with D possibly TRBD2 on 6 matching bases. Trimming removed 0 bases from V and 6 bases from J, with 21 bases in between. CDR1 is DFQATT, CDR2 SNEGSKA, per germline (reference sequence). The CDR3 contains 16 residues. Here the CDR3 reads CSARDFLRLGGVEQYF. For the CDR3, the DNA is TGCAGTGCTAGAGATTTTTTAAGGTTAGGAGGGGTCGAGCAGTACTTC.

By share of the sample, this clonotype is large. The chain carries TRBV11-2 and TRBJ2-7; 8 bases line up with TRBD2. This CDR3 comprises 14 residues. The J segment lost 6 bases and the V segment lost 1 base, leaving 5 bases of the junction unmatched. Germline loops: CDR1 SGHAT, CDR2 FQNNGV. The CDR3: CASSLGISGTEQYF. CDR3 nucleotide sequence: TGTGCCAGCAGCTTAGGGATTAGCGGGACCGAGCAGTACTTC.

This clonotype was observed many times. The chain is built from TRBV27 and TRBJ1-6; D gene unclear. V lost 3 bases and J 3 bases, leaving 0 bases between the germline ends. CDR1 and CDR2 (germline): MNHEY, SMNVEV (reference sequence). This CDR3 has 12 residues. DNA of the CDR3: TGTGCCAGCAGTTTCTATAATTCACCCCTCCACTTT. Protein: CASSFYNSPLHF.

In this sample, this clonotype turned up many times. The V and J genes are TRBV10-2 and TRBJ2-3; D might be TRBD2 (6 bases). Between the trimmed V and J ends, which lost 4 bases and 6 bases, there was a span of 11 bases. This CDR3 has 13 amino acids. Germline V gene sequence: CDR1 WSHSY, CDR2 SAAADI. The CDR3 bases are TGCGCCAGCAGTGTAACTAGCCGGGATACGCAGTATTTT. Translating it yields CASSVTSRDTQYF.

This clonotype has just a few counts. The chain links TRBV6-1 to TRBJ2-7, with a weak D call TRBD2 (7 bases). CDR3 length equals 15 residues. V lost 6 bases to trimming and J lost 2 bases, with 17 bases between them. Germline loops: CDR1 MNHNS, CDR2 SASEGT. CDR3 residues: CASREFTGTTYEQYF. DNA of the CDR3: TGTGCCAGCAGAGAGTTTACAGGGACTACCTACGAGCAGTACTTC.

This clonotype showed up many times. The chain employs TRBV18 and TRBJ2-3; no clear D gene. This CDR3 has 13 residues. V lost 0 bases and J 4 bases, leaving 5 bases between the germline ends. The germline CDR1 and CDR2 sequences are KGHSH and LQKENI. CDR3 sequence (DNA): TGTGCCAGCTCACCACCACCATCAGATACGCAGTATTTT. This sequence encodes CASSPPPSDTQYF.

This clonotype was observed a few times. The CDR3 nucleotides read TGTGCCAGCAGTCCGGACAGGGCCACCGGGGAGCTGTTTTTT. The encoded protein is CASSPDRATGELFF. The J gene is TRBJ2-2, the V gene TRBV11-1, with 8 bases that match TRBD1. The CDR3 extends over 14 amino acids. Germline CDR1 reads SGHAT; CDR2 reads FQDESV (reference sequence). V shed 6 bases, J shed 4 bases, and the junction held 4 bases outside the gene matches.

This clonotype showed up just a few times. The chain is built from TRBV20-1 and TRBJ1-2; D is undetermined. Germline CDR1 and CDR2: DFQATT and SNEGSKA (reference sequence). V dropped 0 bases and J dropped 5 bases, with 10 bases sitting between them. There are 13 residues in the CDR3. The CDR3 protein is CSARDPQGYGYTF. The CDR3 DNA is TGCAGTGCTAGAGATCCACAAGGGTATGGCTACACCTTC.

The chain carries TRBV18 and TRBJ2-7, with a tentative D call TRBD1 (5 bases). The CDR3 has 12 residues. The V and J ends lost 6 bases and 6 bases respectively, with 12 bases between them. The germline CDR1 and CDR2 sequences are KGHSH and LQKENI. CDR3 sequence reads: CASSAGRGEQYF. DNA for the CDR3: TGTGCCAGCTCGGCTGGAAGGGGCGAGCAGTACTTC.

This clonotype was found many times. The J gene is TRBJ2-5, the V gene TRBV29-1; TRBD2 matches 7 bases. CDR3 size: 13 residues. Germline lookup yields CDR1 SQVTM and CDR2 ANQGSEA. With V trimmed by 7 bases and J by 5 bases, 10 bases remained unmatched. The CDR3 sequence is CSGTVGGGETQYF. CDR3 nucleotides: TGCAGCGGTACTGTGGGGGGAGGGGAGACCCAGTACTTC.

Turning to this clonotype: A much larger clone differs from this one at a single base, so this may be a read error. The chain recombines TRBV30 with TRBJ2-1; 11 nucleotides agree with TRBD2. Germline lookup yields CDR1 GTSNPN and CDR2 SVGIG (reference sequence). The CDR3 is made up of 13 amino acids. Written as DNA, the CDR3 is TGTGCCGGGAGTGGTCTAGCGGGAGGTGAGCAGTTCTTC. This gives the protein CAGSGLAGGEQFF.

About this clonotype: A junction boundary mismatches the germline segment, possibly from a read error. V gene TRBV2 combines with J gene TRBJ2-1; 10 bases match TRBD2. Germline lookup yields CDR1 SNHLY and CDR2 FYNNEI. The CDR3 covers 15 residues. DNA of the CDR3: TGTGCCAGCAGCTCCGGGACTAGCGTATACATTGAGCAGTTCTTC. Its protein product is CASSSGTSVYIEQFF.

This clonotype was observed a single time. This sequence joins TRBV20-1 and TRBJ2-7, with 10 positions matching TRBD1. Germline assignment: CDR1 DFQATT and CDR2 SNEGSKA (reference sequence). V dropped 6 bases and J dropped 7; count of bases not matched to a gene: 15. There are 15 residues in the CDR3. CDR3 DNA sequence: TGCAGTGCAACCGCCGGGACAGGGGCCAACAATGAGCAGTACTTC. This translates into CSATAGTGANNEQYF.

This clonotype has only a few counts. A read error is possible here, since a much larger clone lies one base away. V is TRBV20-1 and J is TRBJ2-5; 7 bases are shared with TRBD2. The CDR3 is 14 residues long. In germline, CDR1 is DFQATT, CDR2 SNEGSKA (reference sequence). V lost 2 bases, J lost 11 bases, and 14 bases stayed unmatched. The CDR3 DNA reads TGCAGTGCTAGACCGAGCGGGGCCTACAATGAGCAGTACTTC. Its protein is CSARPSGAYNEQYF.

The chain uses TRBV5-1 and TRBJ1-2; D unresolved. The ends were cut back, 0 bases at V and 0 bases at J, with 9 bases in the middle. The CDR3 extends over 15 amino acids. CDR1 is SGHRS and CDR2 is YFSETQ in the germline V gene. The CDR3: CASSLAPDTNYGYTF. The CDR3 nucleotides read TGCGCCAGCAGCTTGGCCCCAGATACTAACTATGGCTACACCTTC.

The genes are TRBV4-2 and TRBJ2-5, with 7 bases aligning to TRBD2. V lost 0 bases, J lost 4 bases, and 8 bases stayed unmatched. Germline CDR1 reads LGHNA; CDR2 reads YNFKEQ. The CDR3 is 16 residues long. DNA for the CDR3: TGTGCCAGCAGCCAAGACGGGACTAAGGTGGTAGAGACCCAGTACTTC. It codes for CASSQDGTKVVETQYF.

Points on this clonotype: A much larger clone lies a single base off, so this may be a read error. This chain links TRBV7-3 with TRBJ2-7; a weak D match, TRBD1 (6 bases). This CDR3 contains 13 residues. Trimming stripped 5 bases from V and 2 bases from J, with 10 bases between. CDR1 and CDR2 (germline): SGHTA, FQGTGA. The CDR3, as DNA: TGTGCCAGCAGCCGGGACAACCCCTACGAGCAGTACTTC. Amino acid sequence: CASSRDNPYEQYF.

The chain carries TRBV20-1 and TRBJ2-4, with D maybe TRBD1 (5 bases). Trimming removed 3 bases at V and 13 bases at J, with 16 bases between. The CDR3 is 12 amino acids. In germline, CDR1 is DFQATT, CDR2 SNEGSKA (reference sequence). The CDR3 DNA reads as TGCAGTGCTAGGCCCACGCAAGGGGCCCAGTACTTC. This sequence encodes CSARPTQGAQYF.

Note on this clonotype: One base away lies a much larger clone, so this may be a sequencing read error. The chain recombines TRBV6-1 with TRBJ2-7, with a weak D call TRBD2 (6 bases). The germline gives CDR1 MNHNS, CDR2 SASEGT. Trimming left V 6 bases short and J 2 bases short, with 17 bases between. The CDR3 length is 15 residues. The DNA for the CDR3 is TGTGCCAGCAGGCCGGAGGAGGGGAGCCCCTACGAGCAGTACTTC. It specifies CASRPEEGSPYEQYF.

The sample holds a few counts of this clonotype. The genes are TRBV7-8 and TRBJ2-6, with a weak D call TRBD1 (6 bases). V lost 6 bases, J lost 4 bases, and 13 bases lay in between. CDR1 SGHVS and CDR2 FQNEAQ come from the germline V gene. This CDR3 contains 15 residues. This CDR3 reads CASSSTGIGANVLTF. CDR3 sequence (DNA): TGTGCCAGCAGTTCTACAGGGATAGGGGCCAACGTCCTGACTTTC.

Details on this clonotype: A read error may produce the germline difference seen at one junction end. This rearrangement joins TRBV7-2 to TRBJ2-3, with 16 bases that match TRBD2. CDR3 size: 16 residues. Germline loops: CDR1 SGHTA, CDR2 FQGNSA. CDR3 in amino acids: CVSSPGLAGGQDTQYF. As DNA, the CDR3 is TGTGTCAGCAGCCCGGGACTAGCGGGAGGGCAAGATACGCAGTATTTT.

The sample holds a few counts of this clonotype. The chain carries TRBV29-1 and TRBJ2-1; tentatively, D is TRBD2 (6 bases). With the DNA end fitting TRBJ2-7 better, the J assignment may be wrong. Germline values: CDR1 SQVTM, CDR2 ANQGSEA. There are 13 residues in the CDR3. CDR3 bases: TGCAGCGTTGGGGCGGGGCCGGCCTACGAGCAGTACTTC. It encodes CSVGAGPAYEQYF.

J is TRBJ2-4 and V is TRBV6-5; 15 bases agree with TRBD2. The DNA end is a closer match to TRBJ2-7, so the J assignment may be wrong. The CDR3 spans 19 residues. Per the germline V gene, CDR1 is MNHEY and CDR2 is SVGAGI. This CDR3 is CASSYLGHRTSGRALEQYF. CDR3 coding DNA: TGTGCCAGCAGTTACTTGGGACACAGGACTAGCGGGAGGGCCCTCGAGCAGTACTTC.

The V gene is TRBV21-1, the J gene TRBJ2-1; TRBD1 reflects the table's D call only, with no check against the DNA. TRBV21-1 is tagged as a pseudogene. There are 15 residues in the CDR3. The CDR3 DNA follows: TGTGCCAGCAGCGGGACCGGGACAGGGGGCCGTGAGCAGTTCTTC. Translated: CASSGTGTGGREQFF.